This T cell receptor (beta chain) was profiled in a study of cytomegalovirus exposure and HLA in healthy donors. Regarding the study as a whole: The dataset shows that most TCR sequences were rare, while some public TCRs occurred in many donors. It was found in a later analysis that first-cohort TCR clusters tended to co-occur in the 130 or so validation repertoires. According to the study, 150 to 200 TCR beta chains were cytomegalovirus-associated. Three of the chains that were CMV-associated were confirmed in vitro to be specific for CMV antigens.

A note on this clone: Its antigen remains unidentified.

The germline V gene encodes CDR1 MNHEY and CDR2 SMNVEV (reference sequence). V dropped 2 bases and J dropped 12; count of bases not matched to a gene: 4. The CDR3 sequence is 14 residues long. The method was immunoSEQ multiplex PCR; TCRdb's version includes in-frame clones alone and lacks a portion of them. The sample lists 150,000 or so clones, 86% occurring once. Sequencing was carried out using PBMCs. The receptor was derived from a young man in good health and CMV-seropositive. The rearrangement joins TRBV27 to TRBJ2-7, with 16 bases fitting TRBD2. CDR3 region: CASSLAGLAGGMYF. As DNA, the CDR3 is TGTGCCAGCAGTTTAGCGGGACTAGCGGGAGGGATGTACTTC.